This T cell receptor (beta chain) was identified in a study of blood T cell repertoires in COVID-19. Study at large: Researchers got acute and convalescent COVID-19 samples from the United States, Italy and Spain. T cells, B-cell-depleted T cells, or PBMCs supplied cDNA or gDNA.

Germline V lookup: CDR1 KGHDR, CDR2 SFDVKD. The junction had 2 bases not matched to a gene; V was cut back by 2 bases and J by 6 bases. The CDR3 covers 14 residues. How the authors handled the data: Nucleated cell number was recorded as an estimate derived from reference gene primer amplification. The table came from immunoSEQ multiplex PCR; TCRdb's copy has only in-frame clones and leaves some out. V and J calls plus clone size are reproduced from that table; the DNA served to infer D and trimming. The sample holds hundreds of thousands of clones, 81% seen once. This clone has just one count. Sequenced input: peripheral blood. The sequence derives from a woman of 80 years or more with acute or convalescent COVID-19. The rearrangement joins TRBV24-1 to TRBJ2-1; 8 bases are shared with TRBD1. The CDR3 sequence is CATSDSTGGNEQFF. CDR3 coding DNA: TGTGCCACCAGTGATTCCACAGGGGGCAATGAGCAGTTCTTC.